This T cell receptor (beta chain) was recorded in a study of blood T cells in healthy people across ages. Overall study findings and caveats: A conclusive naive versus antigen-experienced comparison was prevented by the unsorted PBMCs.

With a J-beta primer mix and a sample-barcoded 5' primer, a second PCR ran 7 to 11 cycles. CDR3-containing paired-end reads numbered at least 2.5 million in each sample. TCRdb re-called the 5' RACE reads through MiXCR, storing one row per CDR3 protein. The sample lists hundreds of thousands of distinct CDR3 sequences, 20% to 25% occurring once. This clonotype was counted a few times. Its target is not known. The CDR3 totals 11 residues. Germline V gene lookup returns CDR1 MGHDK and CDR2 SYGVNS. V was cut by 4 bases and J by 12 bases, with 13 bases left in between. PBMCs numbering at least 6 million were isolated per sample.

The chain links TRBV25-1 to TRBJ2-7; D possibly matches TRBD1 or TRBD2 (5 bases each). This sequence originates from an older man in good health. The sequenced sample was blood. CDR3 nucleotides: TGTGCCAGCAGTGGGCCGGGGCCTGTGTACTTC. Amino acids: CASSGPGPVYF.